This entry lists 14 T cell receptor beta chains sequenced from one sample in a study of T cell repertoires in cytomegalovirus infection. TCRdb used MiXCR to reprocess the reads, holding one entry per CDR3 protein. Here the sample spans 250,000 to 300,000 distinct CDR3 sequences, approximately 15% being singletons. The sequencing input was CD8+ T cells from PBMCs. The receptors stem from a human donor in good health (CMV status not recorded). Some clones in this sample may be carry-over from other donors' samples.

The CDR3 bases are TGTGCCAGCAGCCCAGCGGGTACGCACGCATATACGCAGTATTTT. As protein: CASSPAGTHAYTQYF. V usage is TRBV7-9 and J usage is TRBJ2-3; perhaps TRBD2 as D (6 bases). Germline CDR1 is SEHNR and CDR2 is FQNEAQ (reference sequence). The CDR3 totals 15 residues. Deletions cut 5 bases from V and 7 bases from J, with 19 bases between.

The gene calls are TRBV19 and TRBJ1-4; D is undetermined. Trimming shortened V by 7 bases and J by 0 bases, and 12 bases separated the two germline ends. There are 15 residues in the CDR3. Germline V lookup: CDR1 LNHDA, CDR2 SQIVND (reference sequence). This chain's CDR3 is CASTQTLATNEKLFF. Here the CDR3 DNA reads TGTGCCAGTACTCAGACCCTCGCAACTAATGAAAAACTGTTTTTT.

There are many counts of this clonotype. The CDR3 loop reads CASSSPETGNTEAFF. CDR3 nucleotides: TGTGCCAGCAGCTCGCCGGAGACAGGGAACACTGAAGCTTTCTTT. The rearrangement joins TRBV7-2 to TRBJ1-1, with a tentative D call TRBD1 (6 bases). Germline CDR1 reads SGHTA; CDR2 reads FQGNSA. CDR3 size: 15 residues. V lost 4 bases and J 1 base, leaving 13 bases between the germline ends.

The chain employs TRBV6-2 or TRBV6-3 and TRBJ2-1, with D tentatively TRBD2 (7 bases). The CDR3 loop spans 16 amino acids. V was pared by 7 bases and J by 2 bases, with 18 bases between. Germline loops: CDR1 MNHEY, CDR2 SVGEGT. DNA for the CDR3: TGTGCCAGCACTCCGGGGGGCCCCCCGCCCTACAATGAGCAGTTCTTC. It translates to CASTPGGPPPYNEQFF.

The chain combines TRBV29-1 with TRBJ1-2; 12 nucleotides align to TRBD1. The germline CDR1 and CDR2 sequences are SQVTM and ANQGSEA. The trim removed 4 bases at V and 8 bases at J, leaving 5 bases unmatched. This CDR3 region has 13 residues. CDR3 nucleotide sequence: TGCAGCGTTGTGGGACAGGGGGCTCGGGGCTACACCTTC. Its translation is CSVVGQGARGYTF.

The rearrangement links TRBV19 to TRBJ2-1; 7 bases are shared with TRBD2. V gave up 2 bases and J gave up 4 bases; unmatched junction bases: 2. Germline V CDR1 and CDR2: LNHDA, SQIVND (reference sequence). This CDR3 has 14 amino acids. This CDR3 is CASSIRGVYNEQFF. The CDR3 coding sequence is TGTGCCAGTAGTATACGGGGGGTATACAATGAGCAGTTCTTC. The whole variable domain, filled in from reference TRBV19 and TRBJ2-1, reads DGGITQSPKYLFRKEGQNVTLSCEQNLNHDAMYWYRQDPGQGLRLIYYSQIVNDFQKGDIAEGYSVSREKKESFPLTVTSAQKNPTAFYLCASSIRGVYNEQFFGPGTRLTVL.

This clonotype was counted a few times. The chain recombines TRBV5-4 with TRBJ2-3; 14 bases line up with TRBD2. From germline, CDR1 is SGHNT and CDR2 YYREEE (reference sequence). The CDR3 is 15 residues long. J lost 4 bases, V lost 5 bases, and 3 bases had no gene match. CDR3 coding DNA: TGTGCCAGCAGTCGGACTAGCGGGGGGTCAGATACGCAGTATTTT. Translation: CASSRTSGGSDTQYF.

This clonotype was seen a few times. This chain links TRBV27 with TRBJ2-5, with 9 bases that match TRBD2. Trimming took 3 bases from V and 1 from J; bases not matched to a gene: 6. The germline V gene encodes CDR1 MNHEY and CDR2 SMNVEV (reference sequence). The CDR3 length is 16 residues. CDR3 DNA: TGTGCCAGCAGTTTGGCTCGCGGGGGGGCCCAAGAGACCCAGTACTTC. It is translated as CASSLARGGAQETQYF.

V and J are TRBV5-1 and TRBJ1-2; TRBD1 matches at 8 bases. The CDR3 totals 15 residues. Unmatched junction bases numbered 9, after V lost 4 bases and J lost 4 bases. Germline V gene sequence: CDR1 SGHRS, CDR2 YFSETQ. CDR3 region: CASSTGTGRIYGYTF. For the CDR3, the DNA is TGCGCCAGCAGCACCGGGACAGGAAGAATCTATGGCTACACCTTC.

This clonotype has ten or more counts. V is TRBV11-2 and J is TRBJ2-3; TRBD1 aligns across 9 bases. The CDR3 is 17 amino acids. Per the germline V gene, CDR1 is SGHAT and CDR2 is FQNNGV. V shed 1 base, J shed 1 base, and the junction held 6 bases outside the gene matches. The DNA for the CDR3 is TGTGCCAGCAGCTTAGGGGGGACAGGGTCGCGCACAGATACGCAGTATTTT. Amino acid sequence: CASSLGGTGSRTDTQYF. Supplemented by reference TRBV11-2 and TRBJ2-3, the full variable domain reads EAGVAQSPRYKIIEKRQSVAFWCNPISGHATLYWYQQILGQGPKLLIQFQNNGVVDDSQLPKDRFSAERLKGVDSTLKIQPAKLEDSAVYLCASSLGGTGSRTDTQYFGPGTRLTVL.

This clonotype has more than one count but fewer than ten. The chain recombines TRBV4-1 with TRBJ2-6, with TRBD1 matching 12 bases. CDR1 is MGHRA and CDR2 is YSYEKL in the germline V gene. The CDR3 has 17 amino acids. The V and J ends lost 2 bases and 8 bases, in that order; junction bases with no gene match: 7. DNA for the CDR3: TGCGCCAGCAGCCAACTCCCGGGACAGGGGGCGTCCAACGTCCTGACTTTC. It yields the protein CASSQLPGQGASNVLTF.

The chain is built from TRBV20-1 and TRBJ1-1; TRBD1 might be the D (6 bases). Germline CDR1 is DFQATT and CDR2 is SNEGSKA (reference sequence). The CDR3 spans 14 residues. Trimming cost V 3 bases and J 5 bases, with 16 bases left between them. The CDR3 reads CSASRRGARTEAFF. The DNA for the CDR3 is TGCAGTGCTAGCAGGCGGGGGGCGAGGACTGAAGCTTTCTTT.

This clonotype occurred a few times. This chain links TRBV27 with TRBJ2-7; 14 positions agree with TRBD2. The length of the CDR3 is 15 residues. V lost 8 bases and J lost 3; bases outside the gene matches: 6. Germline CDR1 is MNHEY and CDR2 is SMNVEV (reference sequence). CDR3 bases: TGTGCCAGCGGACTAGCGGGGGGCCTTCGCTACGAGCAGTACTTC. It codes for CASGLAGGLRYEQYF.

The chain combines TRBV6-6 with TRBJ1-2, with 8 bases fitting TRBD1. V gave up 6 bases and J gave up 4 bases; unmatched junction bases: 7. Germline V gene lookup returns CDR1 MNHNY and CDR2 SVGAGI (reference sequence). This CDR3 region has 14 residues. The CDR3 bases are TGTGCCAGCAGACAGGGGGAGGTGGTCTATGGCTACACCTTC. Translation: CASRQGEVVYGYTF.